This entry lists 28 T cell receptor beta chains sequenced from one sample in a study of regulatory T cells in long-lasting Graves disease. Construction of TCR beta libraries relied on iRepertoire HTBI primers and on Arm-PCR targeting CDR3 regions. Using its own MiXCR run on the multiplex PCR reads, TCRdb lists one record per CDR3 protein. The table records hundreds of thousands of distinct CDR3 sequences, less than 20% of them present only once. The time point: newly diagnosed GD, antithyroid drugs for less than 3 months. Scientists built the TCR library using RNA that was extracted from PBMCs. Sequencing used peripheral blood mononuclear cells (PBMCs), obtained at new diagnosis, from a patient treated with antithyroid drugs. These receptors were taken from a female donor with Graves disease.

The sample holds many counts of this clonotype. The chain links TRBV4-3 to TRBJ2-3; the D is unclear. Germline V gene sequence: CDR1 LGHNA, CDR2 YSLEER. Trimming left V 4 bases short and J 0 bases short, with 5 bases between. The CDR3 sequence is 13 residues long. CDR3: CASSRLSTDTQYF. CDR3 DNA sequence: TGCGCCAGCAGCCGTCTTAGCACAGATACGCAGTATTTT.

Notes on this clonotype: Germline is not matched at one junction end, which may reflect a read error. V usage is TRBV5-1 and J usage is TRBJ2-7, with D unresolved. Germline assignment: CDR1 SGHRS and CDR2 YFSETQ. The CDR3 is made up of 14 amino acids. The CDR3 nucleotides are TGCGCCAGCAGCTTGGATGGTAACTCCCACGAGCAGTACTTC. Translated, it gives CASSLDGNSHEQYF.

Ten or more counts support this clonotype. The chain joins TRBV20-1 to TRBJ2-7; 11 bases line up with TRBD1. The CDR3 is 13 amino acids. Trimming removed 0 bases from V and 6 bases from J; junction bases left unmatched: 1. CDR1 DFQATT and CDR2 SNEGSKA come from the germline V gene (reference sequence). The CDR3 region is CSAREGTGGEQYF. The CDR3 DNA is TGCAGTGCTAGAGAGGGGACAGGGGGCGAGCAGTACTTC.

In this sample, this clonotype turned up many times. The V gene is TRBV7-2, the J gene TRBJ2-7; D perhaps matches TRBD1 (6 bases). Germline V gives CDR1 SGHTA, CDR2 FQGNSA. With 2 bases removed from V and 4 bases from J, the gap between germline ends came to 9 bases. The CDR3 is 13 residues long. DNA for the CDR3: TGTGCCAGCAGCTTAAGCAGGGGTTACGAGCAGTACTTC. Amino acid sequence: CASSLSRGYEQYF.

This clonotype was detected many times. V usage is TRBV6-1 and J usage is TRBJ2-4; D is possibly TRBD1 or TRBD2 (5 bases each). This CDR3 contains 16 residues. The germline V gene has CDR1 MNHNS and CDR2 SASEGT. The V end was cut by 6 bases, the J end by 0 bases, with 15 bases between. The CDR3 DNA sequence: TGTGCCAGCAGAAAATCGGGACGGTTAGCCAAAAACATTCAGTACTTC. It translates to CASRKSGRLAKNIQYF.

This clonotype was picked up a small number of times. V is TRBV12-3 or TRBV12-4 and J is TRBJ2-7; 8 nucleotides match TRBD2. The CDR3 extends over 14 amino acids. Losses at the gene ends were 6 bases for V and 3 bases for J; bases not matched to a gene: 7. DNA of the CDR3: TGTGCCAGCAGCCCGGGGGGGGGGGACTACGAGCAGTACTTC. Translating it yields CASSPGGGDYEQYF.

This clonotype appeared many times. This chain links TRBV7-2 with TRBJ2-3; 7 bases match TRBD2. V dropped 6 bases and J dropped 3; count of bases not matched to a gene: 15. Per the germline V gene, CDR1 is SGHTA and CDR2 is FQGNSA. The CDR3 is made up of 17 amino acids. CDR3 residues: CASRMRREIRRTDTQYF. In DNA form, the CDR3 reads TGTGCCAGCAGGATGCGGCGGGAGATCCGCCGTACAGATACGCAGTATTTT. Full variable domain (rest looked up from reference TRBV7-2 and TRBJ2-3): GAGVSQSPSNKVTEKGKDVELRCDPISGHTALYWYRQSLGQGLEFLIYFQGNSAPDKSGLPSDRFSAERTGGSVSTLTIQRTQQEDSAVYLCASRMRREIRRTDTQYFGPGTRLTVL.

A few counts support this clonotype. V and J are TRBV18 and TRBJ2-1; D uncertain. Germline-derived CDR1 and CDR2 are KGHSH and LQKENI. Between the trimmed V and J ends, which lost 3 bases and 0 bases, there was a span of 9 bases. The CDR3 loop spans 15 amino acids. The CDR3 nucleotides read TGTGCCAGCTCACCCCGAACTCCCTCCTACAATGAGCAGTTCTTC. Amino acids: CASSPRTPSYNEQFF. Using reference TRBV18 and TRBJ2-1 for the parts outside the CDR3, the full variable domain is NAGVMQNPRHLVRRRGQEARLRCSPMKGHSHVYWYRQLPEEGLKFMVYLQKENIIDESGMPKERFSAEFPKEGPSILRIQQVVRGDSAAYFCASSPRTPSYNEQFFGPGTRLTVL.

This clonotype was seen repeatedly, ten times or more. The chain couples TRBV11-2 to TRBJ2-1, with unresolved D. This CDR3 is built from 15 residues. Trimming took 2 bases from V and 0 from J, leaving 8 bases between them. Germline-derived CDR1 and CDR2 are SGHAT and FQNNGV. The CDR3 sequence: CASSLYHGSYNEQFF. Written as DNA, the CDR3 is TGTGCCAGCAGCTTATATCACGGCTCCTACAATGAGCAGTTCTTC. The entire variable domain, with the rest obtained from reference TRBV11-2 and TRBJ2-1, is as follows: EAGVAQSPRYKIIEKRQSVAFWCNPISGHATLYWYQQILGQGPKLLIQFQNNGVVDDSQLPKDRFSAERLKGVDSTLKIQPAKLEDSAVYLCASSLYHGSYNEQFFGPGTRLTVL.

Points on this clonotype: This could be a read error, since a much larger clone is one nucleotide away. V usage is TRBV30 and J usage is TRBJ2-1; D gene uncertain. Germline CDR1 GTSNPN, CDR2 SVGIG (reference sequence). This CDR3 is built from 12 residues. The CDR3 DNA reads as TGTGCCTGGAGTCAGATGGGGAATGAGCGGTTCTTC. It is translated as CAWSQMGNERFF.

At least ten counts were recorded for this clonotype. The chain combines TRBV28 with TRBJ1-1, with D perhaps matching TRBD1 (6 bases). Between the trimmed V and J ends, which lost 5 bases and 0 bases, there was a span of 7 bases. Germline CDR1 is MDHEN and CDR2 is SYDVKM. The CDR3 consists of 13 residues. This CDR3 reads CASSHRVNTEAFF. CDR3 coding DNA: TGTGCCAGCAGTCACAGGGTGAACACTGAAGCTTTCTTT.

This clonotype was recorded many times. V gene TRBV6-1 combines with J gene TRBJ2-1; 7 nucleotides line up with TRBD1. The length of the CDR3 is 14 residues. Germline V gene lookup returns CDR1 MNHNS and CDR2 SASEGT. V shed 7 bases, J shed 7 bases, and the junction held 10 bases outside the gene matches. The CDR3 protein is CASNKRDRWNEQFF. CDR3 DNA sequence: TGTGCCAGCAACAAACGGGACAGATGGAATGAGCAGTTCTTC.

This clonotype was seen ten or more times. The V and J genes are TRBV7-9 and TRBJ2-3; 9 nucleotides align to TRBD1. This CDR3 has 20 amino acids. V was pared by 4 bases and J by 6 bases, with 23 bases of the junction left unmatched. Germline V lookup: CDR1 SEHNR, CDR2 FQNEAQ (reference sequence). The CDR3 coding sequence is TGTGCCAGCAGCTCCCAACCGGGACAGGGCATTGCCGGTAAAGAGGATACGCAGTATTTT. It is translated as CASSSQPGQGIAGKEDTQYF.

In regard to this clonotype: Without the conserved terminal phenylalanine or tryptophan, this CDR3 likely stems from a read error. The rearrangement joins TRBV6-5 to TRBJ2-3; no clear D gene. Trimming left V 0 bases short and J 5 bases short, with 9 bases between. The CDR3 is 14 residues long. Germline CDR1 and CDR2: MNHEY and SVGAGI. CDR3 DNA sequence: TGTGCCAGCAGTTACTCACAAGAGGAAGATACGCAGTATTCT. Residues: CASSYSQEEDTQYS.

This clonotype appeared many times. CDR3 sequence (DNA): TGTGCCAGCAGCGAATTAACTAGCGGGAGGGCTGGCACAGATACGCAGTATTTT. This codes for CASSELTSGRAGTDTQYF. The chain links TRBV11-2 to TRBJ2-3, with 13 bases that match TRBD2. Trimming removed 5 bases from V and 1 base from J; junction bases left unmatched: 9. CDR3 length: 18 amino acids. Germline values: CDR1 SGHAT, CDR2 FQNNGV.

This clonotype showed up just a few times. The gene calls are TRBV15 and TRBJ1-5; D gene ambiguous. There are 15 residues in the CDR3. Germline V gives CDR1 LNHNV, CDR2 YYDKDF (reference sequence). With 0 bases removed from V and 0 bases from J, the gap between germline ends came to 6 bases. The CDR3 coding sequence is TGTGCCACCAGCAGAGACCCGGATAGCAATCAGCCCCAGCATTTT. Residues: CATSRDPDSNQPQHF.

This clonotype was counted many times. The CDR3 loop reads CASSPRTSGRLRSEQFF. DNA of the CDR3: TGTGCCAGCAGTCCGAGGACTAGCGGGAGACTTCGGAGTGAGCAGTTCTTC. This chain joins TRBV28 and TRBJ2-1; 13 nucleotides line up with TRBD2. The CDR3 is 17 residues long. Germline CDR1 and CDR2: MDHEN and SYDVKM. The V gene end was trimmed by 5 bases and the J gene end by 9 bases; junction bases not matched to a gene: 13.

This clonotype came up many times. This chain uses TRBV6-5 with TRBJ1-1; unclear D gene. Trimming took 4 bases from V and 0 from J, leaving 9 bases between them. Germline V gives CDR1 MNHEY, CDR2 SVGAGI. This CDR3 comprises 14 residues. The CDR3 bases are TGTGCCAGCAGTTCCCCACCTCTGAACACTGAAGCTTTCTTT. Translated, it gives CASSSPPLNTEAFF.

This clonotype appeared many times. The CDR3 does not close with the conserved phenylalanine or tryptophan, likely indicating a read error. It is unclear where the CDR3 begins or ends on the DNA, so no DNA is shown, and the CDR3 is as TCRdb lists it. The chain carries TRBV20-1 and TRBJ2-7; TRBD2, the table's D call, was not compared with the DNA. Germline CDR1 DFQATT, CDR2 SNEGSKA (reference sequence). The CDR3 totals 12 residues, both ends included. CDR3 sequence: CSARHLGTGDII.

This clonotype was counted many times. The genes are TRBV12-3 or TRBV12-4 and TRBJ2-7, with no clear D. The CDR3 loop spans 14 amino acids. V dropped 5 bases and J dropped 4 bases, with 15 bases sitting between them. The CDR3 region has the DNA TGTGCCAGCAGTCCAGGCGTGGATTTTTACGAGCAGTACTTC. Translation: CASSPGVDFYEQYF.

This clonotype has a count of ten or more. This chain links TRBV7-2 with TRBJ1-2; D remains ambiguous. The germline V gene has CDR1 SGHTA and CDR2 FQGNSA. Trimming removed 3 bases from V and 5 bases from J, with 10 bases in between. The CDR3 is 13 amino acids. The CDR3 DNA is TGTGCCAGCAGCTTGCGAGGTCATTATGGCTACACCTTC. Translating gives CASSLRGHYGYTF.

The table lists this clonotype with a few counts. The gene calls are TRBV7-6 and TRBJ2-3; 7 bases fit TRBD2. This CDR3 has 16 residues. V dropped 5 bases and J dropped 0; count of bases not matched to a gene: 8. CDR1 is SGHVS and CDR2 is FNYEAQ in the germline V gene. The CDR3 spells CASSPQAGTSTDTQYF. CDR3 sequence (DNA): TGTGCCAGCAGCCCACAAGCGGGGACTAGCACAGATACGCAGTATTTT. Supplemented by reference TRBV7-6 and TRBJ2-3, the full variable domain reads GAGVSQSPRYKVTKRGQDVALRCDPISGHVSLYWYRQALGQGPEFLTYFNYEAQQDKSGLPNDRFSAERPEGSISTLTIQRTEQRDSAMYRCASSPQAGTSTDTQYFGPGTRLTVL.

V and J are TRBV4-1 and TRBJ1-1, with TRBD1 matching 10 bases. The junction had 13 bases not matched to a gene; V was cut back by 8 bases and J by 4 bases. Per germline, CDR1 MGHRA and CDR2 YSYEKL. The length of the CDR3 is 16 residues. Here the CDR3 reads CASALLRDRGSTEAFF. The CDR3 DNA sequence: TGCGCCAGCGCCCTTCTCCGGGACAGGGGCTCCACTGAAGCTTTCTTT.

This chain joins TRBV28 and TRBJ2-1, with 7 bases fitting TRBD1. V gave up 6 bases and J gave up 6 bases; unmatched junction bases: 8. The CDR3 loop spans 14 amino acids. The germline CDR1 and CDR2 sequences are MDHEN and SYDVKM. The CDR3 DNA sequence: TGTGCCAGCAGCCAGACCCCAGGGGGCAATGAGCAGTTCTTC. As protein: CASSQTPGGNEQFF.

Worth noting for this clonotype: A much larger clone sits a single nucleotide away, making a read error possible. The chain combines TRBV7-9 with TRBJ1-2; TRBD1 aligns across 7 bases. The CDR3 consists of 14 residues. Germline CDR1 reads SEHNR; CDR2 reads FQNEAQ (reference sequence). V shed 9 bases and J 0 bases; nucleotides not matched to a gene: 7. CDR3 loop: CASGTGDANYGYTF. CDR3 bases: TGTGCCAGTGGAACAGGGGACGCTAACTATGGCTACACCTTC.

This clonotype was seen repeatedly, ten times or more. The rearrangement links TRBV20-1 to TRBJ2-1, with 8 nucleotides matching TRBD1. Germline CDR1 is DFQATT and CDR2 is SNEGSKA (reference sequence). With 6 bases clipped from V and 2 bases from J, the junction kept 6 bases outside the gene matches. This CDR3 has 14 residues. CDR3 protein: CSAAGQGPYNEQFF. DNA for the CDR3: TGCAGTGCGGCTGGACAGGGCCCCTACAATGAGCAGTTCTTC.

To note about this clonotype: A single base separates this from a much larger clone, so it may be a read error. V and J are TRBV7-2 and TRBJ2-7; 11 bases agree with TRBD2. CDR3 size: 13 residues. Germline CDR1 and CDR2: SGHTA and FQGNSA. The CDR3 is CASSPGLAGQHYF. The CDR3 DNA reads as TGTGCCAGCAGCCCCGGACTAGCGGGTCAGCATTACTTC.

This clonotype was observed at least ten times. The DNA for the CDR3 is TGTGCCAGCAGTTCGGACTATTACAATGAGCAGTTCTTC. This encodes CASSSDYYNEQFF. The chain uses TRBV27 and TRBJ2-1; TRBD2 is a possible D gene (6 bases). Germline V lookup: CDR1 MNHEY, CDR2 SMNVEV (reference sequence). V dropped 4 bases and J dropped 4 bases, with 8 bases sitting between them. The CDR3 is 13 amino acids.